A selection of T cell receptor beta chains follows, all from one sample in a study of blood T cell repertoires in COVID-19. TCRdb's table, derived via immunoSEQ multiplex PCR, lists solely in-frame clones and lacks some. The repertoire includes approximately 160,000 clones, approximately 88% of them detected once, and less than 15% sits in the top ten. Specimen: peripheral blood. Source of these receptors: a man between 18 and 29 years old with active or convalescent COVID-19. CDR3s include the opening cysteine and the closing phenylalanine or tryptophan. Each record gives: V gene, D gene, J gene, clone size, CDR3 protein, CDR3 DNA. The D gene is left open where the match is weak. Size values are once, few and many counts, or a class for expanded clones, and some rows have none.

V gene: TRBV18
D gene: NA
J gene: TRBJ1-1
clone size: NA
CDR3 protein: CASYSDRNTEAFF
CDR3 DNA: TGTGCCAGCTATTCGGACAGGAACACTGAAGCTTTCTTT

V gene: TRBV4-3
D gene: NA
J gene: TRBJ1-2
clone size: NA
CDR3 protein: CASSQEGRVDYGYTF
CDR3 DNA: TGCGCCAGCAGCCAAGAGGGCAGGGTAGACTATGGCTACACCTTC

V gene: TRBV5-4
D gene: TRBD1
J gene: TRBJ2-5
clone size: NA
CDR3 protein: CASSLGGQDQETQYF
CDR3 DNA: TGTGCCAGCAGCTTGGGGGGACAGGACCAAGAGACCCAGTACTTC

V gene: TRBV3-1/TRBV3-2
D gene: TRBD2
J gene: TRBJ2-1
clone size: NA
CDR3 protein: CASSQASGGANEQFF
CDR3 DNA: TGTGCCAGCAGCCAAGCTAGCGGGGGGGCCAATGAGCAGTTCTTC

V gene: TRBV27
D gene: NA
J gene: TRBJ2-7
clone size: NA
CDR3 protein: CASSLSRVSYEQYF
CDR3 DNA: TGTGCCAGCAGTTTAAGCAGGGTCTCCTACGAGCAGTACTTC

V gene: TRBV19
D gene: TRBD1
J gene: TRBJ2-7
clone size: NA
CDR3 protein: CASTATGAYEQYF
CDR3 DNA: TGTGCCAGTACCGCGACAGGGGCCTACGAGCAGTACTTC

V gene: TRBV3-1/TRBV3-2
D gene: NA
J gene: TRBJ1-1
clone size: few
CDR3 protein: CASSHGSLGNTEAFF
CDR3 DNA: TGTGCCAGCAGCCATGGTAGCCTCGGGAACACTGAAGCTTTCTTT

V gene: TRBV4-2
D gene: NA
J gene: TRBJ1-6
clone size: NA
CDR3 protein: CASSQVGRDSPLHF
CDR3 DNA: TGTGCCAGCAGCCAAGTGGGCAGAGATTCACCCCTCCACTTT

V gene: TRBV19
D gene: TRBD1
J gene: TRBJ2-5
clone size: once
CDR3 protein: CASSPTRDRGQETQYF
CDR3 DNA: TGTGCCAGTAGTCCAACCCGGGACAGGGGACAAGAGACCCAGTACTTC

V gene: TRBV9
D gene: TRBD2
J gene: TRBJ2-3
clone size: NA
CDR3 protein: CASRPSGGTDTQYF
CDR3 DNA: TGTGCCAGCAGACCTAGCGGCGGCACAGATACGCAGTATTTT

V gene: TRBV5-8
D gene: TRBD1
J gene: TRBJ1-2
clone size: NA
CDR3 protein: CASSASRGLITNYGYTF
CDR3 DNA: TGTGCCAGCAGCGCGAGCAGGGGGCTGATTACTAACTATGGCTACACCTTC

V gene: TRBV28
D gene: NA
J gene: TRBJ2-3
clone size: NA
CDR3 protein: CASSTRPLDDRTDTQYF
CDR3 DNA: TGTGCCAGCAGTACTAGACCCCTGGACGACCGCACAGATACGCAGTATTTT

V gene: TRBV29-1
D gene: NA
J gene: TRBJ1-1
clone size: few
CDR3 protein: CSVGQGLLNTEAFF
CDR3 DNA: TGCAGCGTTGGTCAGGGCCTGCTGAACACTGAAGCTTTCTTT

V gene: TRBV6-2/TRBV6-3
D gene: TRBD2
J gene: TRBJ2-3
clone size: NA
CDR3 protein: CASSYPAASGTQWAYDTQYF
CDR3 DNA: TGTGCCAGCAGTTACCCGGCGGCTAGCGGGACCCAATGGGCATATGATACGCAGTATTTT

V gene: TRBV5-1
D gene: NA
J gene: TRBJ1-1
clone size: NA
CDR3 protein: CASSSGTPNTEAFF
CDR3 DNA: TGCGCCAGCAGCTCCGGGACTCCGAACACTGAAGCTTTCTTT

V gene: TRBV3-1/TRBV3-2
D gene: NA
J gene: TRBJ1-1
clone size: few
CDR3 protein: CASSQHSTNTEAFF
CDR3 DNA: TGTGCCAGCAGCCAACACTCAACGAACACTGAAGCTTTCTTT

V gene: TRBV7-9
D gene: NA
J gene: TRBJ2-2
clone size: NA
CDR3 protein: CASSSRVIGTGELFF
CDR3 DNA: TGTGCCAGCAGCTCCAGGGTAATAGGAACCGGGGAGCTGTTTTTT

V gene: TRBV11-3
D gene: NA
J gene: TRBJ2-1
clone size: NA
CDR3 protein: CASSLGGRDEQFF
CDR3 DNA: TGTGCCAGCAGCTTGGGGGGTCGGGATGAGCAGTTCTTC

V gene: TRBV6-5
D gene: NA
J gene: TRBJ2-4
clone size: NA
CDR3 protein: CASSYSGTFSKNIQYF
CDR3 DNA: TGTGCCAGCAGTTACTCGGGGACATTTAGCAAAAACATTCAGTACTTC

V gene: TRBV19
D gene: TRBD1
J gene: TRBJ2-5
clone size: once
CDR3 protein: CASSRGTGRETQYF
CDR3 DNA: TGTGCCAGTAGTAGGGGGACAGGGAGAGAGACCCAGTACTTC

V gene: TRBV6-6
D gene: TRBD2
J gene: TRBJ2-3
clone size: NA
CDR3 protein: CASSRTSEDTQYF
CDR3 DNA: TGTGCCAGCAGTCGGACTAGTGAAGATACGCAGTATTTT

V gene: TRBV2
D gene: NA
J gene: TRBJ2-3
clone size: few
CDR3 protein: CASKLEQDTDTQYF
CDR3 DNA: TGTGCCAGCAAATTAGAGCAGGACACAGATACGCAGTATTTT

V gene: TRBV28
D gene: NA
J gene: TRBJ1-5
clone size: many
CDR3 protein: CASSFYSNQPQHF
CDR3 DNA: TGTGCCAGCAGTTTCTATAGCAATCAGCCCCAGCATTTT

V gene: TRBV6-1
D gene: TRBD1
J gene: TRBJ2-7
clone size: NA
CDR3 protein: CASSDFGQVHSYEQYF
CDR3 DNA: TGTGCCAGCAGTGATTTCGGACAGGTACACTCCTACGAGCAGTACTTC

V gene: TRBV19
D gene: TRBD2
J gene: TRBJ2-1
clone size: NA
CDR3 protein: CASSIDNLAGTDNEQFF
CDR3 DNA: TGTGCCAGTAGTATAGACAACCTAGCGGGTACGGACAATGAGCAGTTCTTC

V gene: TRBV7-6
D gene: TRBD2
J gene: TRBJ2-3
clone size: NA
CDR3 protein: CASSPGTSGGALTDTQYF
CDR3 DNA: TGTGCCAGCAGCCCGGGGACTAGCGGGGGGGCCCTGACAGATACGCAGTATTTT

V gene: TRBV5-1
D gene: NA
J gene: TRBJ2-5
clone size: NA
CDR3 protein: CASSLMTGKETQYF
CDR3 DNA: TGCGCCAGCAGCTTGATGACGGGGAAAGAGACCCAGTACTTC

V gene: TRBV30
D gene: NA
J gene: TRBJ1-1
clone size: NA
CDR3 protein: CAWSQGLNTEAFF
CDR3 DNA: TGTGCCTGGAGTCAGGGGCTGAACACTGAAGCTTTCTTT

V gene: TRBV19
D gene: TRBD1
J gene: TRBJ1-5
clone size: few
CDR3 protein: CASRTGERSNQPQHF
CDR3 DNA: TGTGCCAGTCGGACAGGGGAAAGGAGCAATCAGCCCCAGCATTTT

V gene: TRBV12-3/TRBV12-4
D gene: NA
J gene: TRBJ2-3
clone size: NA
CDR3 protein: CASSFYDTQYF
CDR3 DNA: TGTGCCAGCAGTTTCTATGATACGCAGTATTTT

V gene: TRBV7-2
D gene: TRBD1
J gene: TRBJ2-2
clone size: NA
CDR3 protein: CASSTTGSGELFF
CDR3 DNA: TGTGCCAGCAGCACGACAGGGTCGGGGGAGCTGTTTTTT

V gene: TRBV7-6
D gene: NA
J gene: TRBJ1-1
clone size: NA
CDR3 protein: CASSRRAGLLNTEAFF
CDR3 DNA: TGTGCCAGCAGTCGTAGGGCAGGACTGCTGAACACTGAAGCTTTCTTT

V gene: TRBV6-5
D gene: TRBD2
J gene: TRBJ2-5
clone size: NA
CDR3 protein: CASSYQGLGKETQYF
CDR3 DNA: TGTGCCAGCAGTTATCAAGGACTAGGGAAAGAGACCCAGTACTTC

V gene: TRBV4-2
D gene: NA
J gene: TRBJ1-5
clone size: NA
CDR3 protein: CASSQERRGNQPQHF
CDR3 DNA: TGTGCCAGCAGCCAAGAGCGCAGGGGCAATCAGCCCCAGCATTTT

V gene: TRBV4-1
D gene: TRBD1
J gene: TRBJ1-5
clone size: NA
CDR3 protein: CASSSTGGNNQPQHF
CDR3 DNA: TGCGCCAGCAGCTCCACAGGGGGGAACAATCAGCCCCAGCATTTT

V gene: TRBV27
D gene: TRBD1
J gene: TRBJ1-2
clone size: NA
CDR3 protein: CASSLGTGYGYTF
CDR3 DNA: TGTGCCAGCAGTTTAGGGACAGGGTATGGCTACACCTTC

V gene: TRBV28
D gene: NA
J gene: TRBJ2-7
clone size: NA
CDR3 protein: CASSAPGRGYEQYF
CDR3 DNA: TGTGCCAGCAGTGCCCCAGGACGAGGGTACGAGCAGTACTTC

V gene: TRBV5-1
D gene: NA
J gene: TRBJ2-5
clone size: NA
CDR3 protein: CASSLTAGQETQYF
CDR3 DNA: TGCGCCAGCAGCTTGACGGCGGGGCAAGAGACCCAGTACTTC

V gene: TRBV18
D gene: NA
J gene: TRBJ1-5
clone size: NA
CDR3 protein: CASSPDTNQPQHF
CDR3 DNA: TGTGCCAGCTCACCGGACACTAATCAGCCCCAGCATTTT

V gene: TRBV9
D gene: NA
J gene: TRBJ2-1
clone size: once
CDR3 protein: CASSSRGAGQYNEQFF
CDR3 DNA: TGTGCCAGCAGCTCGAGGGGAGCGGGACAATACAATGAGCAGTTCTTC

V gene: TRBV11-2
D gene: NA
J gene: TRBJ1-1
clone size: NA
CDR3 protein: CASSQGIISDTEAFF
CDR3 DNA: TGTGCCAGCAGCCAGGGGATCATAAGCGACACTGAAGCTTTCTTT

V gene: TRBV19
D gene: TRBD2
J gene: TRBJ2-3
clone size: once
CDR3 protein: CASGAGGTDTQYF
CDR3 DNA: TGTGCCAGTGGAGCGGGGGGCACAGATACGCAGTATTTT

V gene: TRBV9
D gene: TRBD1
J gene: TRBJ2-5
clone size: NA
CDR3 protein: CASSVNGQVQETQYF
CDR3 DNA: TGTGCCAGCAGCGTAAATGGACAGGTCCAAGAGACCCAGTACTTC

V gene: TRBV4-1
D gene: TRBD2
J gene: TRBJ2-2
clone size: NA
CDR3 protein: CASSATSGRNTGELFF
CDR3 DNA: TGCGCCAGCAGTGCTACTAGCGGACGAAACACCGGGGAGCTGTTTTTT

V gene: TRBV10-3
D gene: TRBD1
J gene: TRBJ1-5
clone size: NA
CDR3 protein: CAISARGQGNQPQHF
CDR3 DNA: TGTGCCATCAGTGCTAGGGGACAGGGTAATCAGCCCCAGCATTTT

V gene: TRBV2
D gene: TRBD1
J gene: TRBJ1-2
clone size: once
CDR3 protein: CASNDRARGYTF
CDR3 DNA: TGTGCCAGCAACGACAGGGCGCGCGGCTACACCTTC

V gene: TRBV27
D gene: NA
J gene: TRBJ2-7
clone size: NA
CDR3 protein: CASSPSGVEQYF
CDR3 DNA: TGTGCCAGCAGTCCCTCGGGGGTCGAGCAGTACTTC

V gene: TRBV2
D gene: NA
J gene: TRBJ2-7
clone size: few
CDR3 protein: CASNAPQIYEQYF
CDR3 DNA: TGTGCCAGCAACGCCCCCCAGATCTACGAGCAGTACTTC

V gene: TRBV3-1/TRBV3-2
D gene: NA
J gene: TRBJ2-5
clone size: NA
CDR3 protein: CASSQVGGLGETQYF
CDR3 DNA: TGTGCCAGCAGCCAAGTCGGGGGGCTCGGTGAGACCCAGTACTTC

V gene: TRBV9
D gene: TRBD2
J gene: TRBJ2-7
clone size: NA
CDR3 protein: CASSTTSGGAREQYF
CDR3 DNA: TGTGCCAGCAGTACGACTAGCGGGGGGGCTCGGGAGCAGTACTTC

V gene: TRBV28
D gene: TRBD1
J gene: TRBJ2-6
clone size: NA
CDR3 protein: CASSFLTGGGGANVLTF
CDR3 DNA: TGTGCCAGCAGTTTCCTAACAGGGGGCGGTGGGGCCAACGTCCTGACTTTC

V gene: TRBV29-1
D gene: NA
J gene: TRBJ1-5
clone size: NA
CDR3 protein: CSVELGGAQPQHF
CDR3 DNA: TGCAGCGTCGAATTGGGAGGGGCTCAGCCCCAGCATTTT

V gene: TRBV20-1
D gene: NA
J gene: TRBJ1-1
clone size: NA
CDR3 protein: CSVRMNTEAFF
CDR3 DNA: TGCAGTGTGCGAATGAACACTGAAGCTTTCTTT